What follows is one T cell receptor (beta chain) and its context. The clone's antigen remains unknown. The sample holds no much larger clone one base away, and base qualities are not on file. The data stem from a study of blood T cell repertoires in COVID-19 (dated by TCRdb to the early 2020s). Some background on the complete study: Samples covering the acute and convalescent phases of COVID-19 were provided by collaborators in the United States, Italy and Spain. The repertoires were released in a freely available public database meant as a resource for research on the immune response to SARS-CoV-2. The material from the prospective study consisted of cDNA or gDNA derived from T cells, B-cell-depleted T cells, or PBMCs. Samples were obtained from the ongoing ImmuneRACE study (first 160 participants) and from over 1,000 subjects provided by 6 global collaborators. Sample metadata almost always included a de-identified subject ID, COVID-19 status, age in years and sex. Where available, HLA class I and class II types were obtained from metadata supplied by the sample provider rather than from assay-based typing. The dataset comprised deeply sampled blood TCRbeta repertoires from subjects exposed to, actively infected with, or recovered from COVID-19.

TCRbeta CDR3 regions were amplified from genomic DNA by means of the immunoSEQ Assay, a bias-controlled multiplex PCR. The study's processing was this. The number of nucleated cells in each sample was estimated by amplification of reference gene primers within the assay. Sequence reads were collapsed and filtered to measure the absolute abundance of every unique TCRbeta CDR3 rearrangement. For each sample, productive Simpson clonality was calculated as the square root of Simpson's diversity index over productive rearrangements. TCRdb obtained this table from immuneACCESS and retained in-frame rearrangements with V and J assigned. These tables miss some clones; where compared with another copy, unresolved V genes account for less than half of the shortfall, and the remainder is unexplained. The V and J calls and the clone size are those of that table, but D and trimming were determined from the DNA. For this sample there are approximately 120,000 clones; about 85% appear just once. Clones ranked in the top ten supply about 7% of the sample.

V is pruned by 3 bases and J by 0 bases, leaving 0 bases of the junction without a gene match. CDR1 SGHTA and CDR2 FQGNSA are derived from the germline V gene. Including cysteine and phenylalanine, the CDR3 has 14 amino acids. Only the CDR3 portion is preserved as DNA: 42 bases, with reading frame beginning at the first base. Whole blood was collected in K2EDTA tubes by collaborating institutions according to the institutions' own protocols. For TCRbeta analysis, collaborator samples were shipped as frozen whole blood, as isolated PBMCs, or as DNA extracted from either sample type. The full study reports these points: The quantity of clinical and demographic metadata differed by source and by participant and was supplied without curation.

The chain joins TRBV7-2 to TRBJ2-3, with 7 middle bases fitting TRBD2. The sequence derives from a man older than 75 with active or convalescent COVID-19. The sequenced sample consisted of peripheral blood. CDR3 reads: CASSFGGSTDTQYF. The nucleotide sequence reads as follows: TGTGCCAGCAGCTTCGGGGGGAGCACAGATACGCAGTATTTT.